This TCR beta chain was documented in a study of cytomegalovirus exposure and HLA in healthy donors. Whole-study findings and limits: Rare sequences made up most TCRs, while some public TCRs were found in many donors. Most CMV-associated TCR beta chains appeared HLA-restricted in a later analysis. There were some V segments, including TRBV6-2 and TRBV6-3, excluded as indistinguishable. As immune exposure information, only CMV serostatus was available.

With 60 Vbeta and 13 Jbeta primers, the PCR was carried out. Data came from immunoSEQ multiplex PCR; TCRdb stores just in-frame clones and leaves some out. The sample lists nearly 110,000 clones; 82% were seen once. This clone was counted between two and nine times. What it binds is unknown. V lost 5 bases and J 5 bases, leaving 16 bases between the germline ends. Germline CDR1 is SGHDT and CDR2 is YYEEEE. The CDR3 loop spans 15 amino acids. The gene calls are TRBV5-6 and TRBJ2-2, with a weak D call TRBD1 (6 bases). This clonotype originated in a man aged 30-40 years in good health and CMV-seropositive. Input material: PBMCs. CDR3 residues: CASSFGTLRTGELFF. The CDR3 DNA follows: TGTGCCAGCAGTTTTGGGACATTAAGGACCGGGGAGCTGTTTTTT.